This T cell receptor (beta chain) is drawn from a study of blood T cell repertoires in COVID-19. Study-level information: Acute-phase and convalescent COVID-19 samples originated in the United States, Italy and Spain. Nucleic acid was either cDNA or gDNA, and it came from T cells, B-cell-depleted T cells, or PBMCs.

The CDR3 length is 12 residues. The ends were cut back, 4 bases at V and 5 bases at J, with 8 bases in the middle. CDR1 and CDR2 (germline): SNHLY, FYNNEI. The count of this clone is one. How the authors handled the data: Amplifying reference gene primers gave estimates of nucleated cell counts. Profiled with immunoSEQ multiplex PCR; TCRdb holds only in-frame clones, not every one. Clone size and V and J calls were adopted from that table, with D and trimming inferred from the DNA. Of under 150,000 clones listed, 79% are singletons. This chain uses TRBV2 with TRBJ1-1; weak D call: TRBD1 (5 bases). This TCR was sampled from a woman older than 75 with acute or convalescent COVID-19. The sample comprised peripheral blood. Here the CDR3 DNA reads TGTGCCAGCAGTGTGGGGGGGACTGAAGCTTTCTTT. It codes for CASSVGGTEAFF.